This is a list of T cell receptor beta chains from one sample in a study of T cell responses to AZD1222 COVID-19 vaccine. This table comes from immunoSEQ multiplex PCR, and its TCRdb copy is limited to in-frame clones, with some not included. The sample carries 75,000 to 100,000 clones, 65% to 90% recorded once. This specimen consisted of peripheral blood, obtained on day 0 of AZD1222 vaccination. These receptors all come from an adult in good health. Each CDR3 is given with its conserved first and last residue. A D gene is named only where the DNA matches it firmly. Where a row states a size, it is once, few, many or the class of an expanded clone; other rows omit it.

J gene | D gene | clone size | V gene | CDR3 length | CDR3 DNA | CDR3 protein
TRBJ1-2 | TRBD1 | once | TRBV12-3/TRBV12-4 | 13 | TGTGCCAGCAGTTTAGATCAGGGGGATGGCTACACCTTC | CASSLDQGDGYTF
TRBJ1-5 | . | . | TRBV2 | 15 | TGTGCCAGCAGTGCAGGGCGGGGGCCGGGGCAGCCCCAGCATTTT | CASSAGRGPGQPQHF
TRBJ2-5 | . | . | TRBV7-2 | 13 | TGTGCCAGCAAAAAGGACAACCAAGAGACCCAGTACTTC | CASKKDNQETQYF
TRBJ1-6 | . | . | TRBV15 | 15 | TGTGCCACCAGCAGAGACGTGGTTAATAATTCACCCCTCCACTTT | CATSRDVVNNSPLHF
TRBJ2-3 | . | . | TRBV24-1 | 16 | TGTGCCACCAGTGACCGACACGTATCAGCCATGGATACGCAGTATTTT | CATSDRHVSAMDTQYF
TRBJ1-2 | . | . | TRBV4-2 | 12 | TGTGCCAGCAGCCAAGACCCCCGGGACTACACCTTC | CASSQDPRDYTF
TRBJ2-3 | . | . | TRBV5-1 | 18 | TGCGCCAGCAGTGAGAGGCCCCCCCAGCGAGTCAACACAGATACGCAGTATTTT | CASSERPPQRVNTDTQYF
TRBJ1-5 | . | once | TRBV5-4 | 15 | TGTGCCAGCAGCTTGGGGCAGGGGAGCAATCAGCCCCAGCATTTT | CASSLGQGSNQPQHF
TRBJ1-4 | TRBD1 | . | TRBV12-5 | 15 | TGTGCTAGTGGTCCTCCAGGGGGTTGGGGTGAAAAACTGTTTTTT | CASGPPGGWGEKLFF
TRBJ1-1 | TRBD1 | . | TRBV30 | 13 | TGTGCCTGGAGCAGCGGGACAGCCCGCGGGGCTTTCTTT | CAWSSGTARGAFF
TRBJ1-1 | . | . | TRBV2 | 15 | TGTGCCAGCAGTGAAGAGGGAGGGAGAGGGACTGAAGCTTTCTTT | CASSEEGGRGTEAFF
TRBJ2-1 | . | . | TRBV7-9 | 13 | TGTGCCAGCAGCGGTAGATTTGTAGATGAGCAGTTCTTC | CASSGRFVDEQFF
TRBJ2-3 | . | . | TRBV18 | 19 | TGTGCCAGCTCACCTATCGGATGGACGATACAGATACGGGGCGGACGGCAGTATTTT | CASSPIGWTIQIRGGRQYF
TRBJ1-5 | . | few | TRBV6-1 | 16 | TGTGCCAGCAGTGAATCAGTGGGTTATAGCAATCAGCCCCAGCATTTT | CASSESVGYSNQPQHF
TRBJ1-4 | . | once | TRBV12-5 | 17 | TGTGCTAGTGGTTTGGTACAGGGCGGGCAGTTGAATGAAAAACTGTTTTTT | CASGLVQGGQLNEKLFF
TRBJ1-5 | . | few | TRBV12-3/TRBV12-4 | 13 | TGTGCCAGCACTCAAGGAGGACATCAGCCCCAGCATTTT | CASTQGGHQPQHF
TRBJ2-1 | . | few | TRBV2 | 14 | TGTGCCGGAAAAGGGCAGGGGCACTACAATGAGCAGTTCTTC | CAGKGQGHYNEQFF
TRBJ2-6 | . | . | TRBV27 | 16 | TGTGCCAGCAGCTCCCTGGGTGGGTACGGGGCCAACGTCCTGACTTTC | CASSSLGGYGANVLTF
TRBJ2-7 | . | . | TRBV9 | 14 | TGTGCCAGCAGCGTTAACGGGGTAAACTACGAGCAGTACTTC | CASSVNGVNYEQYF
TRBJ2-2 | . | . | TRBV21-1 | 15 | TGTGCCAGCAGCAAAGAAGCTACGGACCGCGTTGAGCTGTTTTTT | CASSKEATDRVELFF
TRBJ2-3 | . | . | TRBV7-2 | 17 | TGTGCCAGCAGCTTAGGTGTAGGCAGGGGGGTCACAGATACGCAGTATTTT | CASSLGVGRGVTDTQYF
TRBJ1-1 | . | . | TRBV7-2 | 12 | TGTGCCAGCAGCTATGGGAGAACTGAAGCTTTCTTT | CASSYGRTEAFF
TRBJ1-1 | . | once | TRBV9 | 13 | TGTGCCAGCAGCGTTGGGGGGAGCACTGAAGCTTTCTTT | CASSVGGSTEAFF
TRBJ1-3 | TRBD1 | . | TRBV10-3 | 16 | TGTGCCATCAGTACCCCCGGGACAGGGACCGGAAACACCATATATTTT | CAISTPGTGTGNTIYF
TRBJ1-3 | . | . | TRBV19 | 12 | TGTGCCAGCGGGACCGATGGAAACACCATATATTTT | CASGTDGNTIYF
TRBJ2-7 | . | . | TRBV3-1/TRBV3-2 | 15 | TGTGCCAGCAGCCAAGATCACCGTACTTCCTACGAGCAGTACTTC | CASSQDHRTSYEQYF
TRBJ1-1 | . | . | TRBV7-2 | 13 | TGTGCCAGCAGCTGGGGTACGAACACTGAAGCTTTCTTT | CASSWGTNTEAFF
TRBJ2-7 | . | . | TRBV4-3 | 16 | TGCGCCAGCAGCCAAGATCTTAATCGGGAGCACTACGAGCAGTACTTC | CASSQDLNREHYEQYF
TRBJ2-1 | . | . | TRBV5-5 | 16 | TGTGCCAGCAGCTTGAGATGGACCCGCTCCTACAATGAGCAGTTCTTC | CASSLRWTRSYNEQFF
TRBJ1-1 | TRBD1 | . | TRBV7-8 | 13 | TGTGCCAGCAGCTCAGGGGGTAGCACTGAAGCTTTCTTT | CASSSGGSTEAFF
TRBJ1-3 | . | few | TRBV7-6 | 16 | TGTGCCAGCAGCCAAAACACGTGGCTCTCTGGAAACACCATATATTTT | CASSQNTWLSGNTIYF
TRBJ2-2 | . | few | TRBV6-5 | 12 | TGTGCCAGCGCGTCCGACACCGGGGAGCTGTTTTTT | CASASDTGELFF
TRBJ1-5 | . | . | TRBV30 | 16 | TGTGCCTGGAGTGTAAACCCTACAGGTACTAATCAGCCCCAGCATTTT | CAWSVNPTGTNQPQHF
TRBJ2-1 | . | . | TRBV7-3 | 18 | TGTGCCAGCAGCCCCGGGTCCAGGTTCGGGGGGCCCTACAATGAGCAGTTCTTC | CASSPGSRFGGPYNEQFF
TRBJ2-5 | . | few | TRBV6-2/TRBV6-3 | 11 | TGTGCCAGCAGTTTACAAGAGACCCAGTACTTC | CASSLQETQYF
TRBJ1-6 | . | . | TRBV5-1 | 15 | TGCGCCAGCAGCTTGGAGGGACCTTATAATTCACCCCTCCACTTT | CASSLEGPYNSPLHF
TRBJ2-3 | . | . | TRBV18 | 15 | TGTGCCAGCTCAGACCCTCGAAGGGGTACAGATACGCAGTATTTT | CASSDPRRGTDTQYF
TRBJ2-1 | . | . | TRBV11-3 | 16 | TGTGCCAGCAGCTTCAGGGGCCCCGGCTCCTACAATGAGCAGTTCTTC | CASSFRGPGSYNEQFF